The next 3 T cell receptor beta chains were all read from a single sample in a study of T cells after yellow fever vaccination. MiXCR was run by TCRdb on the 5' RACE reads, yielding one entry per CDR3 protein. The sample contains a few hundred thousand distinct CDR3 sequences, around 9.3% of which appear only once. The material was CD4+ T cells sorted from PBMCs, obtained 5 days after the yellow fever booster vaccination. The receptors here all came from a man between 18 and 35 years old who received the YFV17D yellow fever vaccine.

The chain joins TRBV19 to TRBJ2-1, with 11 bases that match TRBD2. The CDR3 loop spans 17 amino acids. J was trimmed by 3 bases and V by 4 bases; bases with no gene match: 8. Germline V lookup: CDR1 LNHDA, CDR2 SQIVND (reference sequence). CDR3 residues: CASSSLAGGPLYNEQFF. The CDR3 DNA reads as TGTGCCAGTAGTAGTCTAGCGGGGGGCCCACTCTACAATGAGCAGTTCTTC. Combining the CDR3 with reference TRBV19 and TRBJ2-1 gives the whole variable domain DGGITQSPKYLFRKEGQNVTLSCEQNLNHDAMYWYRQDPGQGLRLIYYSQIVNDFQKGDIAEGYSVSREKKESFPLTVTSAQKNPTAFYLCASSSLAGGPLYNEQFFGPGTRLTVL.

This clonotype came up a few times. The rearrangement uses TRBV5-4 and TRBJ2-4, with TRBD2 matching 9 bases. The junction had 10 bases not matched to a gene; V was cut back by 2 bases and J by 7 bases. The germline V gene has CDR1 SGHNT and CDR2 YYREEE (reference sequence). The length of the CDR3 is 16 residues. The CDR3 DNA reads as TGTGCCAGCAGCTTTGGCGGGGGGGCGGCATGGAACATTCAGTACTTC. This gives the protein CASSFGGGAAWNIQYF.

This clonotype was counted ten times or more. The rearrangement joins TRBV20-1 to TRBJ1-1, with D unresolved. V lost 0 bases and J 0 bases, leaving 14 bases between the germline ends. This CDR3 comprises 16 residues. Germline lookup yields CDR1 DFQATT and CDR2 SNEGSKA (reference sequence). The CDR3 DNA follows: TGCAGTGCTAGAGATACGTTGTGGGCAATGAACACTGAAGCTTTCTTT. Its protein product is CSARDTLWAMNTEAFF.